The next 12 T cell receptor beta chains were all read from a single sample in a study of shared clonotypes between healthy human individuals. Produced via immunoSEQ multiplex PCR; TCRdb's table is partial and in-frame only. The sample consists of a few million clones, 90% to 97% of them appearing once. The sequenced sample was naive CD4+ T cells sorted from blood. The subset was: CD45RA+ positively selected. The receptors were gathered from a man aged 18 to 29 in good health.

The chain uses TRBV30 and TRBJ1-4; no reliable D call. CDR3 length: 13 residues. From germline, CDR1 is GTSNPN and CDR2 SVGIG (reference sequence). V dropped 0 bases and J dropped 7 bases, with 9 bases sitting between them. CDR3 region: CAWSVRSAEKLFF. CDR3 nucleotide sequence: TGTGCCTGGAGTGTTAGGTCCGCTGAAAAACTGTTTTTT.

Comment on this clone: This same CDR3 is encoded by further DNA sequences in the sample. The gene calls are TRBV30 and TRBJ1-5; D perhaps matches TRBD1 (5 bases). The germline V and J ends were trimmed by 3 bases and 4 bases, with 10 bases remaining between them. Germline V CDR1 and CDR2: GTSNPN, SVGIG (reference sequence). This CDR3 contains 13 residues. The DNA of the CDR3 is TGTGCCTGGAGGCGGGGCCCAAATCAGCCCCAGCATTTT. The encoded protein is CAWRRGPNQPQHF.

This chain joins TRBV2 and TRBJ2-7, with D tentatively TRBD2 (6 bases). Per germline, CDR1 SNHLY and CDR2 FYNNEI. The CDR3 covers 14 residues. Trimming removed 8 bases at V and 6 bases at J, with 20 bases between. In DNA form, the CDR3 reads TGTGCCAGCGGCCTGGAGACTAGTACGCCCGAGCAGTACTTC. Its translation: CASGLETSTPEQYF.

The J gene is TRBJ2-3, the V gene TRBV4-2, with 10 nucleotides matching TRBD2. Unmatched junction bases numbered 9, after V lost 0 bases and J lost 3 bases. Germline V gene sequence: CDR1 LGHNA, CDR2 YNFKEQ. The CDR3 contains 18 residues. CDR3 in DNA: TGTGCCAGCAGCCAAGAGGCTAGCGGGGGTACTTGGACAGATACGCAGTATTTT. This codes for CASSQEASGGTWTDTQYF.

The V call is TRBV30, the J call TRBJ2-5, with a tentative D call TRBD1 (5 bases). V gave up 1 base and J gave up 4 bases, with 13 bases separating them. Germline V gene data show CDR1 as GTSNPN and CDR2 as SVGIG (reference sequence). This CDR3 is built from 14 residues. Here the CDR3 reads CAWSGGLGRETQYF. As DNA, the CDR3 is TGTGCCTGGAGTGGAGGTCTGGGGCGAGAGACCCAGTACTTC. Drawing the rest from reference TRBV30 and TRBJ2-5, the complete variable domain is SQTIHQWPATLVQPVGSPLSLECTVEGTSNPNLYWYRQAAGRGLQLLFYSVGIGQISSEVPQNLSASRPQDRQFILSSKKLLLSDSGFYLCAWSGGLGRETQYFGPGTRLLVL.

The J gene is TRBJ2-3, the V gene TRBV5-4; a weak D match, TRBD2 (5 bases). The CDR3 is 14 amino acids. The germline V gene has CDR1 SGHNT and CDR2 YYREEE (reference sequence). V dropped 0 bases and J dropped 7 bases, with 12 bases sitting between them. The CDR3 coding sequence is TGTGCCAGCAGCTTGGAAGGGAGACTTCATACGCAGTATTTT. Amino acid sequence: CASSLEGRLHTQYF. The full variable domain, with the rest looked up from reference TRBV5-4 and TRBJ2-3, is ETGVTQSPTHLIKTRGQQVTLRCSSQSGHNTVSWYQQALGQGPQFIFQYYREEENGRGNFPPRFSGLQFPNYSSELNVNALELDDSALYLCASSLEGRLHTQYFGPGTRLTVL.

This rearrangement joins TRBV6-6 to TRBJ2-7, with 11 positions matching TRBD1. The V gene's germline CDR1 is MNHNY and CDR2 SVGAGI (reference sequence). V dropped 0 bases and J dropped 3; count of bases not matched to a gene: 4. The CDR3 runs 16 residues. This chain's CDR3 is CASSYSMGQGGYEQYF. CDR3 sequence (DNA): TGTGCCAGCAGTTACTCTATGGGACAGGGGGGCTACGAGCAGTACTTC.

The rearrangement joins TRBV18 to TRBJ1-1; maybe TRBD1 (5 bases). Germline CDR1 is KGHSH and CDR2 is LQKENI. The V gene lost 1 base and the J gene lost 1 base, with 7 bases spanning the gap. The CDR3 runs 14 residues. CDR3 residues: CASSPQRGNTEAFF. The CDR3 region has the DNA TGTGCCAGCTCACCACAGAGGGGGAACACTGAAGCTTTCTTT. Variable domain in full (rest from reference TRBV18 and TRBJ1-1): NAGVMQNPRHLVRRRGQEARLRCSPMKGHSHVYWYRQLPEEGLKFMVYLQKENIIDESGMPKERFSAEFPKEGPSILRIQQVVRGDSAAYFCASSPQRGNTEAFFGQGTRLTVV.

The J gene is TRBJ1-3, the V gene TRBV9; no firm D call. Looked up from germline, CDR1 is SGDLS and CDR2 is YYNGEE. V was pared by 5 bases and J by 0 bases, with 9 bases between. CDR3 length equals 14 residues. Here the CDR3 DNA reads TGTGCCAGCAGGAGCTCGGGCTCTGGAAACACCATATATTTT. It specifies CASRSSGSGNTIYF.

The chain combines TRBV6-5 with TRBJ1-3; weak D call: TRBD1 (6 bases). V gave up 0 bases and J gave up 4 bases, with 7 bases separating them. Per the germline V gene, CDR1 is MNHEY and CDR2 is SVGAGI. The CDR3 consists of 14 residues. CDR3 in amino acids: CASSYSQGGNTIYF. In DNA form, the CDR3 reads TGTGCCAGCAGTTACTCACAGGGAGGAAACACCATATATTTT.

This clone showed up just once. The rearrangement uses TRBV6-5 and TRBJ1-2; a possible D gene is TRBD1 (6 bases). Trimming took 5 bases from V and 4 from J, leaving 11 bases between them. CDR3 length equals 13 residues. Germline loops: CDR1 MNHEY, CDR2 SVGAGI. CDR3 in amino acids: CASSKQGRYGYTF. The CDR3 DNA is TGTGCCAGCAGTAAACAGGGCCGCTATGGCTACACCTTC.

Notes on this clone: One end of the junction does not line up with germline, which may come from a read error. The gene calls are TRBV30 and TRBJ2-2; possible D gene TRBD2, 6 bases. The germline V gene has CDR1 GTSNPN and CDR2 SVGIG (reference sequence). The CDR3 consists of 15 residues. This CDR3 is CAWSIRVVVTGGLFF. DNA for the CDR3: TGTGCCTGGAGTATCAGGGTGGTGGTGACCGGGGGGCTGTTTTTT.